These T cell receptor beta chains were read from a single sample in a study of shared clonotypes between healthy human individuals. Sequencing used immunoSEQ multiplex PCR; TCRdb keeps in-frame clones, though not all of them. The sample records roughly 2.2 million clones, 85% to 95% being singletons. Sequencing used naive CD4+ T cells from PBMCs. Receptors were obtained from a man aged 18-30 years in good health. Some clones in this sample may be carry-over from other donors' samples. CDR3s include the opening cysteine and the closing phenylalanine or tryptophan. A D gene is named only where the DNA matches it firmly.

j_call: TRBJ1-1; d_call: .; v_call: TRBV6-6; cdr3_aa: CASSSGVHTEAFF
j_call: TRBJ2-2; d_call: .; v_call: TRBV9; cdr3_aa: CASSATPGTLAELFF
j_call: TRBJ2-7; d_call: TRBD1; v_call: TRBV7-2; cdr3_aa: CASSRAPGQPYEQYF
j_call: TRBJ2-3; d_call: TRBD2; v_call: TRBV28; cdr3_aa: CAIVSQLAAFRGTDTQYF
j_call: TRBJ1-1; d_call: TRBD1; v_call: TRBV2; cdr3_aa: CASSQGDRVGEAFF
j_call: TRBJ1-4; d_call: .; v_call: TRBV4-1; cdr3_aa: CASTARGGINEKLFF
j_call: TRBJ2-3; d_call: .; v_call: TRBV19; cdr3_aa: CASSITSADTQYF
j_call: TRBJ1-6; d_call: .; v_call: TRBV30; cdr3_aa: CAWSQGIGNSPLHF
j_call: TRBJ1-2; d_call: .; v_call: TRBV6-5; cdr3_aa: CASSYSGTTTNYGYTF
j_call: TRBJ1-4; d_call: .; v_call: TRBV6-1; cdr3_aa: CASARGPLNEKLFF